The entry below describes one TCR beta chain. What this receptor recognizes is not known. Base qualities are not recorded, but no much larger clone differs from it by a single base. These data come from a study of OX40 agonist ivuxolimab in advanced cancers. Turning to the overall study: The costimulatory receptor OX40 (CD134) was targeted by ivuxolimab, a fully human IgG2 agonistic monoclonal antibody. The point of sequencing TCRbeta in the periphery was to test whether ivuxolimab changed TCR sequence diversity and drove clonal T-cell expansion. Of the roughly 54 patients in dose escalation, about 19 had hepatocellular carcinoma, approximately 15 had melanoma, 9 had renal cell carcinoma and 9 had head and neck cancer. The monotherapy dose-escalation portion (N of about 50 patients) of the phase I ivuxolimab trial is reported in the paper. Prior anti-PD-1, anti-PD-L1 or anti-CTLA-4 therapy was permitted, and approximately 40% of dose-escalation patients had received checkpoint inhibitors. The dose-escalation cohort was around 84% male with a mean age of around 62 years, ranging from roughly 20 to 80. Three dose-escalation patients achieved partial responses, one with hepatocellular carcinoma and two with cutaneous melanoma. Intravenous ivuxolimab was administered to patients every 2 weeks at six dose levels: 0.01, 0.1, 0.3, 1.5, 3 and 10 mg/kg. The paper's findings and limits, for the study overall: Which antigens the clonally expanded peripheral T cells were specific for was not determined. At doses of 0.1 to 3.0 mg/kg, clonal expansion of both CD4+ and CD8+ blood T cells was observed from baseline to week 6. In the 0.1-3.0 mg/kg groups, partial responders were among the patients with the lowest normalized peripheral clonal expansion, particularly in CD8+ T cells. Low levels of normalized T-cell clonal expansion were also seen in some patients who did not respond. After ivuxolimab, expanded clones were on average more numerous among CD8+ T cells than among CD4+ T cells.

To sequence the TCRbeta CDR3 region, genomic DNA was isolated from the sorted cells. The immunoSEQ Assay was used for sequencing of TCRbeta CDR3 regions. TCRdb took this table from immuneACCESS and kept in-frame rearrangements with V and J called. Such tables lack part of the clones; where checked against another copy, unresolved V genes explain under half of the gap, and the rest is unexplained. This sample is represented by approximately 84,000 clones; 90% to 95% of them were singletons. About 2.4% of the sample comes from the top ten. V lost 6 bases and J lost 3 bases; the stretch between them is 15 bases long. From the cysteine through the phenylalanine, the CDR3 covers 14 amino acids. The sequence is cut down to CDR3 DNA, 42 bases in frame from base 1. CDR1 and CDR2 are read off the germline V gene as SGHVS and FQNEAQ. The trial excluded patients who had a history of autoimmune disease or who were on systemic immunosuppression. Peripheral blood for TCR sequencing was drawn from every dose cohort at baseline, at cycle 4 day 1 and at cycle 7 day 1. Samples came from an open-label, multicenter, first-in-human phase I dose-escalation trial of ivuxolimab. Adults with locally advanced or metastatic head and neck squamous cell, hepatocellular, melanoma or renal cell carcinoma were enrolled in the trial. Before TCR sequencing, CD4+ and CD8+ T cells were separately sorted from peripheral blood.

The sequencing here drew on CD4+ or CD8+ T cells sorted from blood, taken in a trial of the OX40 agonist ivuxolimab. The chain uses TRBV7-8 and TRBJ2-7; a tentative D call is TRBD1 (6 bases match). The receptor's source is an adult with an advanced solid tumor such as melanoma, head and neck, liver or kidney cancer. The CDR3 region has the sequence CASSPKGVIYEQYF. The nucleotide sequence is TGTGCCAGCAGTCCTAAGGGGGTAATCTACGAGCAGTACTTC. The CDR3, completed at both ends by the reference TRBV7-8 and TRBJ2-7 genes, gives the full variable domain GAGVSQSPRYKVAKRGQDVALRCDPISGHVSLFWYQQALGQGPEFLTYFQNEAQLDKSGLPSDRFFAERPEGSVSTLKIQRTQQEDSAVYLCASSPKGVIYEQYFGPGTRLTVT.